This T cell receptor beta chain was found in a study of blood T cells in healthy people across ages. Study-wide findings and caveats: Higher diversity and more naive CD4+ cells were features of long-lived donors, compared to aged donors. Samples with more naive T cells showed higher observed beta diversity.

This clonotype was found a few times. Its antigen remains unidentified. Germline V gene data show CDR1 as SGHRS and CDR2 as YFSETQ. The CDR3 totals 15 residues. V lost 4 bases and J lost 0; bases outside the gene matches: 5. Then a second PCR, running roughly 7 to 11 cycles, was carried out with a sample-barcoded 5' primer and a J-beta primer mix. Each CDR3 protein gets one entry after TCRdb re-called the 5' RACE reads with MiXCR. The data show under 2 million distinct CDR3 sequences, approximately 32% seen once. The J gene is TRBJ2-3, the V gene TRBV5-1; 7 bases agree with TRBD1. This TCR was sampled from a woman in her 30s in good health. Sequencing was carried out using blood. CDR3 DNA: TGCGCCAGCAGCACCCCAGGGGGAAGCACAGATACGCAGTATTTT. Protein: CASSTPGGSTDTQYF.